This T cell receptor (beta chain) originates from a study of shared clonotypes between healthy human individuals. Sequencing used immunoSEQ multiplex PCR; TCRdb keeps in-frame clones, though not all of them. The repertoire holds roughly 720,000 clones, with 80% to 95% as singletons. Findings and limits, study-wide: Only blood underwent sampling, and tissue repertoires likely differ. Among non-shared clonotypes, generation probabilities were lower than among those shared by all four donors.

A note on this clone: Its antigen remains unknown.

The CDR3 loop spans 14 amino acids. The germline gives CDR1 SGHAT, CDR2 FQNNGV. Trimming shortened V by 7 bases and J by 1 base, and 14 bases separated the two germline ends. The TCR comes from a man between 18 and 35 years old in good health. Some clones in this sample may be carry-over from other donors' samples. Sequenced: memory CD8+ T cells from PBMCs. The subset here: CD45RO+ cells pooled with CCR7-negative TemRA cells. The chain links TRBV11-2 to TRBJ2-7; D not certain. CDR3 in DNA: TGTGCCAGCACCCCTATCCCACGGTCCTACGAGCAGTACTTC. Protein sequence: CASTPIPRSYEQYF. Drawing the rest from reference TRBV11-2 and TRBJ2-7, the complete variable domain is EAGVAQSPRYKIIEKRQSVAFWCNPISGHATLYWYQQILGQGPKLLIQFQNNGVVDDSQLPKDRFSAERLKGVDSTLKIQPAKLEDSAVYLCASTPIPRSYEQYFGPGTRLTVT.